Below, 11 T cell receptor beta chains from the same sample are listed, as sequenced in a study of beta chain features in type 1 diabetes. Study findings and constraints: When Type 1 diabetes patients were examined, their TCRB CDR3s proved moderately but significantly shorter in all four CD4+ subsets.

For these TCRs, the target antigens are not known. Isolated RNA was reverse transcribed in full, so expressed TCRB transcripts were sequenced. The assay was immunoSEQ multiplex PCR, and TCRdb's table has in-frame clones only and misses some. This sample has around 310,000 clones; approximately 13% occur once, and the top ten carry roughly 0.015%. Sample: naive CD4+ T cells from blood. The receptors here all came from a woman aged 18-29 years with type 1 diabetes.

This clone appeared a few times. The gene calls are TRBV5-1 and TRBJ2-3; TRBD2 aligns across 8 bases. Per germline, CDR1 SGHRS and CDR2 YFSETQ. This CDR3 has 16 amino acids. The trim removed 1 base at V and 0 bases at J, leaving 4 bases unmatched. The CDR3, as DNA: TGCGCCAGCAGCTTGAGGGCGGGGGGAAGCACAGATACGCAGTATTTT. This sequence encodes CASSLRAGGSTDTQYF.

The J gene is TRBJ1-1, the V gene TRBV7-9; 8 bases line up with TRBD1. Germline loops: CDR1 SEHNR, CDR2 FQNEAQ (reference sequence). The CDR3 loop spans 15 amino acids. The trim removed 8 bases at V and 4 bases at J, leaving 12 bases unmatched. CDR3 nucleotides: TGTGCCAGCCCGGACAGGGAGGTTTCGGTCACTGAAGCTTTCTTT. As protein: CASPDREVSVTEAFF. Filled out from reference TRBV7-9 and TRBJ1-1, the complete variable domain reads DTGVSQNPRHKITKRGQNVTFRCDPISEHNRLYWYRQTLGQGPEFLTYFQNEAQLEKSRLLSDRFSAERPKGSFSTLEIQRTEQGDSAMYLCASPDREVSVTEAFFGQGTRLTVV.

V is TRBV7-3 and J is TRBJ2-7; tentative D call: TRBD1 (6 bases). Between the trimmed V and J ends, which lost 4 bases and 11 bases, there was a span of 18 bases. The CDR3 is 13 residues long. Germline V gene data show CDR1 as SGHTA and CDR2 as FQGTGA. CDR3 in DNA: TGTGCCAGCAGCTCAGACAGACAGGCCCTTAAGTACTTC. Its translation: CASSSDRQALKYF. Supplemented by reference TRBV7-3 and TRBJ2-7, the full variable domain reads GAGVSQTPSNKVTEKGKYVELRCDPISGHTALYWYRQSLGQGPEFLIYFQGTGAADDSGLPNDRFFAVRPEGSVSTLKIQRTERGDSAVYLCASSSDRQALKYFGPGTRLTVT.

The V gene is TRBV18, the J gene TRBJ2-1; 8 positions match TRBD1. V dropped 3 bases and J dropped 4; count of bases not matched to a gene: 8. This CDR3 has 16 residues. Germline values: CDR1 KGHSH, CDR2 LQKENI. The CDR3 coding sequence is TGTGCCAGCTCACCCTCAGGGGGCAGCGGGTACAATGAGCAGTTCTTC. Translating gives CASSPSGGSGYNEQFF.

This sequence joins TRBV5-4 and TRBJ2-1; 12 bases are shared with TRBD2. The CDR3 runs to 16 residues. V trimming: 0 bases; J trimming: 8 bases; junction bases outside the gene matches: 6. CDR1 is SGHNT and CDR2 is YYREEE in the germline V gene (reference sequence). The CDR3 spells CASSLGLAGEEDEQFF. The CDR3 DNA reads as TGTGCCAGCAGCTTGGGACTAGCGGGAGAGGAAGATGAGCAGTTCTTC.

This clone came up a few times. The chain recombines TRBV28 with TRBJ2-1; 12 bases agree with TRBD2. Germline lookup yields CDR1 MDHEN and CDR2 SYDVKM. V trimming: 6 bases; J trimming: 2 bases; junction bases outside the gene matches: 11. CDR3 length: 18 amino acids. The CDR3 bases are TGTGCCAGCAGCCCTAGCGGGAGGGCCTCAGGGGCCTACAATGAGCAGTTCTTC. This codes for CASSPSGRASGAYNEQFF.

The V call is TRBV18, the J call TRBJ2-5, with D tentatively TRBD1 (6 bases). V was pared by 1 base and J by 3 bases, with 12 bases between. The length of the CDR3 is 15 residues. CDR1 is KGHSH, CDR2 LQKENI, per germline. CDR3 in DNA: TGTGCCAGCTCACCACGCAGGGGAGAGAAAGAGACCCAGTACTTC. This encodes CASSPRRGEKETQYF.

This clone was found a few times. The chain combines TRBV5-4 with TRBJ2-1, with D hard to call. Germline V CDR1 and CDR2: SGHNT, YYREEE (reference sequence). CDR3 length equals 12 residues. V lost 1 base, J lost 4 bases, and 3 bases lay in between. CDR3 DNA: TGTGCCAGCAGCTTGCAGTACAATGAGCAGTTCTTC. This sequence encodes CASSLQYNEQFF.

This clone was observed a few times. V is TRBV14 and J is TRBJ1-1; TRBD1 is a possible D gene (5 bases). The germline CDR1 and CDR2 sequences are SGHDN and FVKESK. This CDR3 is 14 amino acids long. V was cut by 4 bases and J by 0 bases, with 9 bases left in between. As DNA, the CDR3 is TGTGCCAGCAGCCGGGAGGGGTTGAACACTGAAGCTTTCTTT. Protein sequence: CASSREGLNTEAFF.

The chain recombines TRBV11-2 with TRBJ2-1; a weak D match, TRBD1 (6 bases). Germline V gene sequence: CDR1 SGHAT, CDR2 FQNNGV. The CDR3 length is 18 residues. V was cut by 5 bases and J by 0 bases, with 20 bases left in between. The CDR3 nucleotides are TGTGCCAGCAGCCCAGGGGAGTCGTGGGTAAGCTCCTACAATGAGCAGTTCTTC. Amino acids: CASSPGESWVSSYNEQFF.

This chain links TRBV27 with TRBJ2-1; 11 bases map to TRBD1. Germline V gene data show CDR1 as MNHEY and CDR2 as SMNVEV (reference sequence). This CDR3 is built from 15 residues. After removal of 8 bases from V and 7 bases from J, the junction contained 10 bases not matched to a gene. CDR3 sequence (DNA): TGTGCCAGCGCATATTGGGACAGGGGGGTAAATGAGCAGTTCTTC. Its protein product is CASAYWDRGVNEQFF.